This TCR beta chain was documented in a study of CD8+ T cells in alopecia areata. RNA, once extracted, was reverse transcribed into cDNA for use as the sequencing template. Sequencing was performed with immunoSEQ multiplex PCR; in TCRdb, only in-frame clones are kept and a portion is missing. The sample includes over 150,000 clones, roughly three fifths seen only once; the top ten take around 12%. The length of the CDR3 is 14 residues. The germline gives CDR1 MNHEY, CDR2 SVGAGI. V lost 4 bases and J lost 3, with 10 bases in between. Treatment meaning: oral pan-JAK inhibitor, 5-10 mg twice daily. The J gene is TRBJ2-4, the V gene TRBV6-5, with D uncertain. The starting material was CD8+ T cells sorted from blood, obtained at week 24, from a patient treated with tofacitinib. The clonotype comes from a human donor with alopecia areata. The CDR3 is CASSSPSHKNIQYF. CDR3 DNA: TGTGCCAGCAGTTCGCCCTCCCACAAAAACATTCAGTACTTC.